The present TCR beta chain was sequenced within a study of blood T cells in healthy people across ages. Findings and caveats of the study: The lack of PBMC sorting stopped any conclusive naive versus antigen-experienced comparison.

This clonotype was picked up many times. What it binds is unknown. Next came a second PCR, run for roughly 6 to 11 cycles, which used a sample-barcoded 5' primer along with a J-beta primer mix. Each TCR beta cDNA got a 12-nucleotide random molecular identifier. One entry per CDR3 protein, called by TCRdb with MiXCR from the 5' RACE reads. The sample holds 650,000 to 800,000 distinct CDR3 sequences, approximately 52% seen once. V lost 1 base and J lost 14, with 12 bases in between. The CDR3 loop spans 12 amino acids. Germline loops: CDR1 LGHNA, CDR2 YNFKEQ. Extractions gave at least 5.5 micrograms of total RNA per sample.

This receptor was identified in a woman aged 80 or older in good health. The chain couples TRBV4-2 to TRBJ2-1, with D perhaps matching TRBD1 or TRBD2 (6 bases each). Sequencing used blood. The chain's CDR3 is CASSQAQGGKFF. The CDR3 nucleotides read TGTGCCAGCAGCCAAGCACAGGGCGGGAAGTTCTTC.